This is a list of T cell receptor beta chains from one sample in a study of blood T cell repertoires in COVID-19. Profiling relied on immunoSEQ multiplex PCR, and the TCRdb table lists in-frame clones only, not all of them. The table has about 210,000 clones, around nine tenths seen once; the top ten hold approximately 6.2%. Sequencing was carried out using peripheral blood. These receptors came from a man aged 60 to 69 who had recovered from COVID-19. Both conserved end residues are part of each CDR3. Fields, in order: J gene, V gene, D gene, clone size, CDR3 DNA, CDR3 protein. A D gene is named only where the DNA matches it firmly. Only part of the rows carry a size: once, few, many, or a class if the clone is expanded.

TRBJ1-6	TRBV4-2	NA	NA	TGTGCCAGCAGCCAAGACATCATGGGCAGGGGCTTGGATTCACCCCTCCACTTT	CASSQDIMGRGLDSPLHF
TRBJ2-1	TRBV3-1/TRBV3-2	TRBD2	NA	TGTGCCAGCAGCCGCGAGGGAGGGCTCTACAATGAGCAGTTCTTC	CASSREGGLYNEQFF
TRBJ1-1	TRBV10-1	NA	NA	TGCGCCAGCAGCAAGGGAGGCCCTGCGAGCACTGAAGCTTTCTTT	CASSKGGPASTEAFF
TRBJ1-2	TRBV30	NA	NA	TGTGCCTGGAGTGTATGGGGCAGAGATGACTATGGCTACACCTTC	CAWSVWGRDDYGYTF
TRBJ2-7	TRBV19	NA	NA	TGTGCCAGTAGTATACAGGGTAGCTCCTACGAGCAGTACTTC	CASSIQGSSYEQYF
TRBJ1-2	TRBV11-2	NA	NA	TGTGCCAGCAGCCCTTCGCGGATTACTAACTATGGCTACACCTTC	CASSPSRITNYGYTF
TRBJ1-2	TRBV28	TRBD1	NA	TGTGCCAGCAGGGGACAGGGGCTATCAAAAGGCTACACCTTC	CASRGQGLSKGYTF
TRBJ2-7	TRBV7-2	TRBD1	NA	TGTGCCAGCAGCTCGGACAGGGTCAGGGAGCAGTACTTC	CASSSDRVREQYF
TRBJ2-7	TRBV6-4	TRBD1	NA	TGTGCCAGCAGTGACTCTGGACAGGGAGGTTCCTACGAGCAGTACTTC	CASSDSGQGGSYEQYF
TRBJ2-7	TRBV5-1	TRBD1	NA	TGCGCCAGCAGCAGAGACAGGGTCGGGAACGAGCAGTACTTC	CASSRDRVGNEQYF
TRBJ2-1	TRBV15	TRBD2	once	TGTGCCACCAGCAGGCTTAGCGGGCCGAGCTCCTACAATGAGCAGTTCTTC	CATSRLSGPSSYNEQFF
TRBJ1-2	TRBV11-2	NA	NA	TGTGCCAGCAGCTTAGCCCAAGGGGCCGGCTACACCTTC	CASSLAQGAGYTF
TRBJ2-1	TRBV7-8	TRBD2	NA	TGTGCCAGCAGCTTAGGGACTAGCGGGGGGGGCCCCTCCTACAATGAGCAGTTCTTC	CASSLGTSGGGPSYNEQFF
TRBJ2-2	TRBV5-1	NA	NA	TGCGCCAGCAGCTTGGGGGCAGGGGACACCGGGGAGCTGTTTTTT	CASSLGAGDTGELFF
TRBJ2-3	TRBV7-2	TRBD2	once	TGTGCCAGCAGTACCGCGGGGACTAGCGGGGTCACAGATACGCAGTATTTT	CASSTAGTSGVTDTQYF
TRBJ2-2	TRBV29-1	NA	once	TGCAGCGTGGACCTAGCGAGCACCGGGGAGCTGTTTTTT	CSVDLASTGELFF
TRBJ1-2	TRBV4-3	NA	NA	TGCGCCAGCAGCCCCGGACAGTTTTTTCAGGGAGACTATGGCTACACCTTC	CASSPGQFFQGDYGYTF
TRBJ1-2	TRBV2	TRBD1	NA	TGTGCCAGCAAGCGAGGAAGACAGGGTTTGGATGGCTACACCTTC	CASKRGRQGLDGYTF
TRBJ2-7	TRBV6-5	TRBD1	NA	TGTGCCAGCAGTACGGACCCGACAGGGGTGAGGGAGCAGTACTTC	CASSTDPTGVREQYF
TRBJ2-3	TRBV5-8	NA	NA	TGTGCCAGCAGCCCATTGAGAAGCACAGATACGCAGTATTTT	CASSPLRSTDTQYF
TRBJ2-1	TRBV19	NA	NA	TGTGCCAGTACTCGCGAGAGCGGCGGGGCTCGGCAAAATAAGCAGTTCTTC	CASTRESGGARQNKQFF
TRBJ2-2	TRBV10-3	TRBD2	NA	TGTGCCATCAGTGGATCGGGACTAGCGGTGAACACCGGGGAGCTGTTTTTT	CAISGSGLAVNTGELFF
TRBJ2-3	TRBV24-1	TRBD1	NA	TGTGCCACCAGTGATTTGCGGGCAGGGGGCTTATATACGCAGTATTTT	CATSDLRAGGLYTQYF
TRBJ2-1	TRBV3-1/TRBV3-2	NA	NA	TGTGCCAGCAGCCAATCAGTACGGGGTAGTGAGCAGTTCTTC	CASSQSVRGSEQFF
TRBJ2-7	TRBV6-5	TRBD1	NA	TGTGCCAGCAGTTACAACAGGGGGAATTTGGTGTACTTC	CASSYNRGNLVYF
TRBJ2-1	TRBV5-1	TRBD2	once	TGCGCCAGCAGCTTGGTAACTAGCGGGGATCCCTACAATGAGCAGTTCTTC	CASSLVTSGDPYNEQFF
TRBJ2-1	TRBV5-1	NA	NA	TGCGCCAGCAGCTCCTCAGGGGCCTCCTACAATGAGCAGTTCTTC	CASSSSGASYNEQFF
TRBJ2-2	TRBV5-4	TRBD1	few	TGTGCCAGCAGCAGGGGACAGGGGGCCGGGGAGCTGTTTTTT	CASSRGQGAGELFF
TRBJ2-5	TRBV5-1	NA	NA	TGCGCCAGCAGCTTGGCTGGGGCCGCAGGTGAGACCCAGTACTTC	CASSLAGAAGETQYF
TRBJ1-4	TRBV25-1	TRBD1	few	TGTGCCAGCAGTGAATTGACAGGGCTGGGGGAAAAACTGTTTTTT	CASSELTGLGEKLFF
TRBJ1-4	TRBV27	NA	NA	TGTGCCAGCAGACCTAGGGGGTATGATGAAAAACTGTTTTTT	CASRPRGYDEKLFF
TRBJ1-5	TRBV24-1	TRBD1	NA	TGTGCCACCAGTACAGGGGGCAATCAGCCCCAGCATTTT	CATSTGGNQPQHF
TRBJ2-7	TRBV4-3	TRBD2	NA	TGCGCCAGCAGCCAAGAGTTAATGGGACTAGGGTACTACGAGCAGTACTTC	CASSQELMGLGYYEQYF
TRBJ2-7	TRBV6-5	TRBD1	once	TGTGCCAGCAGTAAAAACTACAGGGGCTACGAGCAGTACTTC	CASSKNYRGYEQYF
TRBJ2-1	TRBV24-1	TRBD2	once	TGTGCCACCAGCCAACTAGCGGGAGTGGGCAATGAGCAGTTCTTC	CATSQLAGVGNEQFF
TRBJ2-5	TRBV5-5	NA	NA	TGTGCCAGCAGCTTGATGGCAGACCAAGAGACCCAGTACTTC	CASSLMADQETQYF
TRBJ1-1	TRBV18	TRBD1	NA	TGTGCCAGCTTCGGACAGGGGGCATCGGGGGTAACTGAAGCTTTCTTT	CASFGQGASGVTEAFF
TRBJ1-2	TRBV5-4	NA	once	TGTGCCAGCAGATCATTTAACTATGGCTACACCTTC	CASRSFNYGYTF
TRBJ2-7	TRBV27	TRBD1	NA	TGTGCCACCCGCGCGACAGGGGGCGCTAAGAACGAGCAGTACTTC	CATRATGGAKNEQYF
TRBJ1-5	TRBV2	TRBD1	NA	TGTGCCAACCGACAGGGAATCGGACAGCCCCAGCATTTT	CANRQGIGQPQHF
TRBJ1-2	TRBV27	TRBD1	NA	TGTGCCAGCAGGGGACAGGCTGGTGGCTACACCTTC	CASRGQAGGYTF
TRBJ2-3	TRBV28	TRBD2	NA	TGTGCCAGCAGTCCCATATCTTCTAGCGGGAGTGGGGATACGCAGTATTTT	CASSPISSSGSGDTQYF
TRBJ2-7	TRBV10-3	TRBD2	NA	TGTGCCATCAGCCCGGGACTAGCGGGAGCCTACGAGCAGTACTTC	CAISPGLAGAYEQYF
TRBJ2-2	TRBV27	TRBD2	NA	TGTGCCAGCAGATACGGGACTAGCGGGACCGGGGAGCTGTTTTTT	CASRYGTSGTGELFF
TRBJ2-7	TRBV2	NA	NA	TGTGCCAGCAGTGAAGTCGGAGGACGGATCTACGAGCAGTACTTC	CASSEVGGRIYEQYF
TRBJ2-7	TRBV28	TRBD1	NA	TGTGCCAGCACGCAGGGGGGGACAGGGTACTACGAGCAGTACTTC	CASTQGGTGYYEQYF
TRBJ1-1	TRBV10-2	NA	NA	TGCGCCAGCACCCCAAATTTGGGACAAGGGACTGAAGCTTTCTTT	CASTPNLGQGTEAFF
TRBJ2-5	TRBV28	NA	NA	TGTGCCAGCAGACTTAGCGGTTACGAACAAGAGACCCAGTACTTC	CASRLSGYEQETQYF
TRBJ1-5	TRBV1	NA	NA	TGCACCAGCAGCCAAGATGAAGGACAACTCGCAAATCAGCCCCAGCATTTT	CTSSQDEGQLANQPQHF
TRBJ1-5	TRBV3-1/TRBV3-2	NA	NA	TGTGCCAGCAGCCAAGACGGGGTCCAGCCCCAGCATTTT	CASSQDGVQPQHF
TRBJ1-6	TRBV7-2	TRBD1	NA	TGTGCCAGCACCCTAGGACAGGGAGGTGATTCACCCCTCCACTTT	CASTLGQGGDSPLHF
TRBJ2-5	TRBV7-8	TRBD2	NA	TGTGCCAGCAGCTTAAGCGGGACTAGCGTGGTCCAGTACTTC	CASSLSGTSVVQYF
TRBJ2-5	TRBV9	TRBD1	NA	TGTGCCAGCAGCGCCCGACAGGGGGCGGCGGAGACCCAGTACTTC	CASSARQGAAETQYF